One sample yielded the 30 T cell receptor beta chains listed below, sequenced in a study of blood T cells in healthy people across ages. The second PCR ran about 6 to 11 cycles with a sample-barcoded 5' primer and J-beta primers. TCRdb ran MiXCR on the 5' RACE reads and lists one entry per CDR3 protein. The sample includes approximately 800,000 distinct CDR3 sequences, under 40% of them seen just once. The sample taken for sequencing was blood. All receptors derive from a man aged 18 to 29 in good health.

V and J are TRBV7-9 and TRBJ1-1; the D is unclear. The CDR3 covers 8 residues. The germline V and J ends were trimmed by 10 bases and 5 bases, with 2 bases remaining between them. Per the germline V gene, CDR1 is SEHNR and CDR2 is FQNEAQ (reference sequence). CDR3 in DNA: TGTGCCACAACTGAAGCTTTCTTT. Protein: CATTEAFF.

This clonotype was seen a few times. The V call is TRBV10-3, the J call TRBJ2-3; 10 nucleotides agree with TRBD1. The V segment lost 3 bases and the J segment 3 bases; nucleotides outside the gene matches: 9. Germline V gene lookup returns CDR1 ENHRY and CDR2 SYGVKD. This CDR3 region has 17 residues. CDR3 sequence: CAISESMTGGATDTQYF. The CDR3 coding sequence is TGTGCCATCAGTGAATCGATGACAGGGGGCGCGACAGATACGCAGTATTTT.

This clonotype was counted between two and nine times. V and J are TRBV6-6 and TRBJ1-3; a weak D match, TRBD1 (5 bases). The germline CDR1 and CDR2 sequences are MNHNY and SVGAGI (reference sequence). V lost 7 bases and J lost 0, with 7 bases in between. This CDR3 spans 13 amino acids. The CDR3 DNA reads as TGTGCCAGCACCCAGGGCTCTGGAAACACCATATATTTT. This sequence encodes CASTQGSGNTIYF.

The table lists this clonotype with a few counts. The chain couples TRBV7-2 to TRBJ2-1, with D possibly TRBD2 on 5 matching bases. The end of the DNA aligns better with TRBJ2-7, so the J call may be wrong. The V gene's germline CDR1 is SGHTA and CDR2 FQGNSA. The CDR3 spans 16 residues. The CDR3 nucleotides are TGTGCCAGCAGCTTAGCTCGGGATGTGGGTTACAATGAGCAGTACTTC. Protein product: CASSLARDVGYNEQYF.

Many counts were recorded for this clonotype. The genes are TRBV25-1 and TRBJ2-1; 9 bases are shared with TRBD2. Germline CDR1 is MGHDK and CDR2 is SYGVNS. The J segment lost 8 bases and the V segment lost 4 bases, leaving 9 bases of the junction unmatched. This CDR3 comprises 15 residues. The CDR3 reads CASSVEASGIHEQFF. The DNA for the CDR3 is TGTGCCAGCAGTGTGGAGGCTAGCGGGATCCATGAGCAGTTCTTC.

The CDR3 sequence is CSARDLGTQYGYTF. As DNA, the CDR3 is TGCAGTGCTAGAGATCTAGGGACTCAGTATGGCTACACCTTC. The genes are TRBV20-1 and TRBJ1-2, with D possibly being TRBD1 (5 bases). CDR3 size: 14 residues. Trimming cost V 0 bases and J 5 bases, with 13 bases left between them. CDR1 is DFQATT and CDR2 is SNEGSKA in the germline V gene (reference sequence).

The CDR3 DNA sequence: TGTGCCAGCAGTAAAATAACAAGCTCCTACAATGAGCAGTTCTTC. It is translated as CASSKITSSYNEQFF. The gene calls are TRBV2 and TRBJ2-1; D is unresolved. V was trimmed by 5 bases and J by 0 bases, leaving 11 bases between them. The CDR3 is 15 residues long. CDR1 is SNHLY and CDR2 is FYNNEI in the germline V gene.

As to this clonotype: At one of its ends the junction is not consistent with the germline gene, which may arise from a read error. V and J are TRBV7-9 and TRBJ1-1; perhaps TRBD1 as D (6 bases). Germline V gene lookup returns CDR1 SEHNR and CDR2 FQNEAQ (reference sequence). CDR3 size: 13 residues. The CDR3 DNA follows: TGTGCCAGCAGCTTAAGTGGACAGACTGAAGATTTCTTT. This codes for CASSLSGQTEDFF.

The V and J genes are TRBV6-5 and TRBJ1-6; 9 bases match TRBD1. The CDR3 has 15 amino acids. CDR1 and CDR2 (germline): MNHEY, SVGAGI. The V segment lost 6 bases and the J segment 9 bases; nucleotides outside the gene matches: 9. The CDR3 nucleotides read TGTGCCAGCAGCACCACCGGGACAGGGAGTTCACCCCTCCACTTT. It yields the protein CASSTTGTGSSPLHF.

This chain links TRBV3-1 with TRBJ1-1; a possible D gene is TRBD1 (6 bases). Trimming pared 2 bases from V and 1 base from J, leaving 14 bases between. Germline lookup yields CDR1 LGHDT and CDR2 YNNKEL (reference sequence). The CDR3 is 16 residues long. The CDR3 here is CASSQTIGQTNTEAFF. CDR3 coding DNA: TGTGCCAGCAGCCAAACAATTGGACAGACGAACACTGAAGCTTTCTTT.

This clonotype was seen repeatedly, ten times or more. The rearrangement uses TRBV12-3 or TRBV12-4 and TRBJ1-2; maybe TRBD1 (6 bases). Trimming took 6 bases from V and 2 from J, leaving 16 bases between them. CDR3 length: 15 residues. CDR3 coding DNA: TGTGCCAGCAGAGGGGGGGGATTGGAGAACTATGGCTACACCTTC. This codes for CASRGGGLENYGYTF.

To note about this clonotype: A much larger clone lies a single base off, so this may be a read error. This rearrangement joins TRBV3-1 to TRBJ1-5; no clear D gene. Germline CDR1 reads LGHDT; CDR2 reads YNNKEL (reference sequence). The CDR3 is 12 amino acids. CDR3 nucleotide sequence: TGTGCCAGCAGCAGCCCAAATCAGCCCCGGCATTTT. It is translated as CASSSPNQPRHF.

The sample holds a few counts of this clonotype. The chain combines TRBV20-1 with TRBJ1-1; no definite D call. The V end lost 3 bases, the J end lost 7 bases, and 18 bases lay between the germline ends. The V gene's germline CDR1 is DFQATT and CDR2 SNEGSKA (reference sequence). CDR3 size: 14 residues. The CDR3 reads CSASMGAGTLEAFF. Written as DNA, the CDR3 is TGCAGTGCTAGTATGGGTGCGGGAACGCTTGAAGCTTTCTTT.

This chain's CDR3 is CASSWDRGREKLFF. The CDR3 coding sequence is TGTGCCAGCAGTTGGGACAGGGGGCGCGAAAAACTGTTTTTT. The chain couples TRBV27 to TRBJ1-4; 12 nucleotides agree with TRBD1. There are 14 residues in the CDR3. The ends lost 4 bases at V and 8 bases at J; junction bases unmatched: 2. CDR1 and CDR2 from the germline V gene are MNHEY and SMNVEV (reference sequence).

CDR3 sequence reads: CASSLVTSGSYNEQFF. The DNA for the CDR3 is TGTGCCAGCAGCTTAGTGACTAGCGGGTCCTACAATGAGCAGTTCTTC. The rearrangement uses TRBV7-9 and TRBJ2-1, with TRBD2 matching over 10 bases. V trimming: 1 base; J trimming: 1 base; junction bases outside the gene matches: 1. Per the germline V gene, CDR1 is SEHNR and CDR2 is FQNEAQ (reference sequence). CDR3 size: 16 residues.

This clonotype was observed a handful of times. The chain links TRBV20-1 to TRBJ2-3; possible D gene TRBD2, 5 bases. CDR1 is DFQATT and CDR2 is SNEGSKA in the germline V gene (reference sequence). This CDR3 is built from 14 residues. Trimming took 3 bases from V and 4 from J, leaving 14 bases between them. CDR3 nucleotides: TGCAGTGCTAGGGCCACACTAGAGGCAGATACGCAGTATTTT. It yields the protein CSARATLEADTQYF.

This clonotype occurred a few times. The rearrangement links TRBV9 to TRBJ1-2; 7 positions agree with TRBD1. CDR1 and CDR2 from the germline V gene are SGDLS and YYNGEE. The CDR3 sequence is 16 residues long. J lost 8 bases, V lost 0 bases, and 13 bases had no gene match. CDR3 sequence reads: CASSVDPREGARGYTF. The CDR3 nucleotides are TGTGCCAGCAGCGTAGACCCCCGGGAGGGGGCTAGGGGCTACACCTTC.

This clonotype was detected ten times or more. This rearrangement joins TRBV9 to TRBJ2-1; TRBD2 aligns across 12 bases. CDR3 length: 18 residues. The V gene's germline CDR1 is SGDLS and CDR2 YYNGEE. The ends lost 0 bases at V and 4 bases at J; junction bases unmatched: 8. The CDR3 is CASSVEGLAGGLYNEQFF. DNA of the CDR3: TGTGCCAGCAGCGTAGAGGGGCTAGCGGGGGGGTTATACAATGAGCAGTTCTTC. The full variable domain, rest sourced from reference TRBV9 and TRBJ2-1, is DSGVTQTPKHLITATGQRVTLRCSPRSGDLSVYWYQQSLDQGLQFLIQYYNGEERAKGNILERFSAQQFPDLHSELNLSSLELGDSALYFCASSVEGLAGGLYNEQFFGPGTRLTVL.

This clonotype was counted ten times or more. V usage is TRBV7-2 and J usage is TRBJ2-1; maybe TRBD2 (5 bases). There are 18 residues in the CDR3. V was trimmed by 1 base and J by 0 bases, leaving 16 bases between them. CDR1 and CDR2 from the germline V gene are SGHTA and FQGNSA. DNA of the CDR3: TGTGCCAGCAGCTTAGTGCCGGGAACTAAGAGCTCCTACAATGAGCAGTTCTTC. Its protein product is CASSLVPGTKSSYNEQFF.

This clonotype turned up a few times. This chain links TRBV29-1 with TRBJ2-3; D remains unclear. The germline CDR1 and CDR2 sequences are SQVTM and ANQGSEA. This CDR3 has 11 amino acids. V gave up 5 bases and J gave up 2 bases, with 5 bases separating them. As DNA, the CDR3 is TGCAGCGTTTCTTCCACAGATACGCAGTATTTT. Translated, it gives CSVSSTDTQYF.

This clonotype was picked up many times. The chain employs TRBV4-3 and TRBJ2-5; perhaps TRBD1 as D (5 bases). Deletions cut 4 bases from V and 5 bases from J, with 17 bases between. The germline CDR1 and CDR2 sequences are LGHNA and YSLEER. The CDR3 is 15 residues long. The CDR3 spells CASSPSRVPTETQYF. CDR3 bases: TGCGCCAGCAGCCCTTCCAGGGTACCCACGGAGACCCAGTACTTC.

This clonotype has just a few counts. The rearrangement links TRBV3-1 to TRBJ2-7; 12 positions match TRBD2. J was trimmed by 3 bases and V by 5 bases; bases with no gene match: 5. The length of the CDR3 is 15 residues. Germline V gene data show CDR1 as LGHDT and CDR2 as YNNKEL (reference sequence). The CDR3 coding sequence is TGTGCCAGCAGCTCCCTAGCGGGGGGGGTCTACGAGCAGTACTTC. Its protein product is CASSSLAGGVYEQYF.

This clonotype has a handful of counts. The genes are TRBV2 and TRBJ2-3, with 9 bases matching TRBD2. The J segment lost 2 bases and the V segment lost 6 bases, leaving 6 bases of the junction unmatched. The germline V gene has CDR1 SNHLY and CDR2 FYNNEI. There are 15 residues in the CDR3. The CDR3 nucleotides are TGTGCCAGCAGGACGAGCGGGGGGCTCACAGATACGCAGTATTTT. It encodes CASRTSGGLTDTQYF.

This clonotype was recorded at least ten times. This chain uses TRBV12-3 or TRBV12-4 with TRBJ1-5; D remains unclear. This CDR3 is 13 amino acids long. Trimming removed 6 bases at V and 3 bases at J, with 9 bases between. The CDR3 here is CASSLTINQPQHF. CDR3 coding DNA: TGTGCCAGCAGCTTAACAATCAATCAGCCCCAGCATTTT.

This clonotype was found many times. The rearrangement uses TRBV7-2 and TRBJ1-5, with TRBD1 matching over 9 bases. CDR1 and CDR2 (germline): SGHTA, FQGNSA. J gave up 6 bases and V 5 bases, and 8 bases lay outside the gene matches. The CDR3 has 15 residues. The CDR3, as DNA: TGTGCCAGCAGCGGAACTACAGGGGGCCTTCAGCCCCAGCATTTT. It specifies CASSGTTGGLQPQHF.

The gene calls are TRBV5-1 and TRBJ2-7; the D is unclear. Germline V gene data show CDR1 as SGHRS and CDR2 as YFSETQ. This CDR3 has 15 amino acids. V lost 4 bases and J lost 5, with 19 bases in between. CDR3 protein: CASSPPDPPLDEQYF. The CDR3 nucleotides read TGCGCCAGCAGCCCACCAGACCCCCCATTGGACGAGCAGTACTTC.

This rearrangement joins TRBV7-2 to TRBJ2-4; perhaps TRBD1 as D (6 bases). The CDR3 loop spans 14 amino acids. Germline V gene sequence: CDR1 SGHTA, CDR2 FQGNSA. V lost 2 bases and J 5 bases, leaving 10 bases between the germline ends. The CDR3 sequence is CASSLLGGENIQYF. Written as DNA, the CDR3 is TGTGCCAGCAGCTTACTTGGGGGCGAAAACATTCAGTACTTC.

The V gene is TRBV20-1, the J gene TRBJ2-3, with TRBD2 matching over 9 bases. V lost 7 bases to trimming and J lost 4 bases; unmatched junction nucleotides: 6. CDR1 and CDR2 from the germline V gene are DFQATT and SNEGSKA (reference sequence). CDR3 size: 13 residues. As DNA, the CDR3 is TGCAGTGTCTCGGGCGGGGGGGCAGATACGCAGTATTTT. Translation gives CSVSGGGADTQYF.

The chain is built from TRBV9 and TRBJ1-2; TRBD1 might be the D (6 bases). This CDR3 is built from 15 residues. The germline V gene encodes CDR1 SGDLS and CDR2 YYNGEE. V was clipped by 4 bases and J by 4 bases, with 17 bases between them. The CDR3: CASSKTGNVGYGYTF. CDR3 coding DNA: TGTGCCAGCAGCAAAACAGGGAATGTAGGCTATGGCTACACCTTC.

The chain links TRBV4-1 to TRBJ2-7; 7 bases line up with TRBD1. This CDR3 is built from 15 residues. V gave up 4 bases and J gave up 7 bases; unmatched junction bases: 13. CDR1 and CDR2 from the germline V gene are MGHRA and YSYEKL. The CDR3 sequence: CASSRERTGWDEQYF. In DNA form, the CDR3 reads TGCGCCAGCAGCCGAGAGAGGACAGGATGGGATGAGCAGTACTTC.